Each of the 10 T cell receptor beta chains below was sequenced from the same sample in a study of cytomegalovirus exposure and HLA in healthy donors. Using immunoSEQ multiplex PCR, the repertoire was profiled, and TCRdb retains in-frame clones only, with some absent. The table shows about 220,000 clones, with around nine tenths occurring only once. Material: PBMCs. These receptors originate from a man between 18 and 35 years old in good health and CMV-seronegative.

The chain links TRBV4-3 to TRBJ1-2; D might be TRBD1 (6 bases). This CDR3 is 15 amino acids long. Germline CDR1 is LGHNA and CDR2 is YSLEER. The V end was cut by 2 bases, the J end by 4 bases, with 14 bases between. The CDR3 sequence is CASSQQRDTGYGYTF. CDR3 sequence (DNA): TGCGCCAGCAGCCAACAACGGGACACAGGCTATGGCTACACCTTC.

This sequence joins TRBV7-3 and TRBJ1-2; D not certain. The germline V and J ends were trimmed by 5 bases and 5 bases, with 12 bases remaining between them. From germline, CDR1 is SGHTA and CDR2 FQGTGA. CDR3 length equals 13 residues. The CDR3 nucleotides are TGTGCCAGCAGCCTCGGCAGCGAGTATGGCTACACCTTC. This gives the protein CASSLGSEYGYTF.

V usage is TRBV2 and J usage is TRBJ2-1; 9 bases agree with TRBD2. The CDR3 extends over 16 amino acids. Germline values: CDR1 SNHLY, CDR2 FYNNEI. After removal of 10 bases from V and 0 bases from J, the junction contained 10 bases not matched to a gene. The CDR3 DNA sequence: TGTGCCATTAAAACTAGCGGGCAAAGCTCCTACAATGAGCAGTTCTTC. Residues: CAIKTSGQSSYNEQFF.

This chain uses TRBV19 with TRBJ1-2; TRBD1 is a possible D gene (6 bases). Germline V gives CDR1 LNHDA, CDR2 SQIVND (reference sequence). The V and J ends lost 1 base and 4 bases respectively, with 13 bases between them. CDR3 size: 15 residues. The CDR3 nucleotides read TGTGCCAGTAGTATAGGGTCGACAGGCAGCTATGGCTACACCTTC. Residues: CASSIGSTGSYGYTF. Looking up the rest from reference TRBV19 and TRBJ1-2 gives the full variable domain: DGGITQSPKYLFRKEGQNVTLSCEQNLNHDAMYWYRQDPGQGLRLIYYSQIVNDFQKGDIAEGYSVSREKKESFPLTVTSAQKNPTAFYLCASSIGSTGSYGYTFGSGTRLTVV.

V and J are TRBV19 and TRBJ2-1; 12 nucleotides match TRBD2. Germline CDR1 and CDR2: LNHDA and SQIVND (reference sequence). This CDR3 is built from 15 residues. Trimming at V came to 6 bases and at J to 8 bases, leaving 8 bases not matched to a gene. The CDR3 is CASRSSGGDFDEQFF. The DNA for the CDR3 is TGTGCCAGTAGGTCTAGCGGGGGGGATTTCGATGAGCAGTTCTTC.

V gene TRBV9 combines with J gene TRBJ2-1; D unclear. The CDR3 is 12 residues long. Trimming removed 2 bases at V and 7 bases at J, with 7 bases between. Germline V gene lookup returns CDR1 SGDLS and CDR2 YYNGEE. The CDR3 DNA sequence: TGTGCCAGCAGCGTGTCAAAAAATGAGCAGTTCTTC. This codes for CASSVSKNEQFF.

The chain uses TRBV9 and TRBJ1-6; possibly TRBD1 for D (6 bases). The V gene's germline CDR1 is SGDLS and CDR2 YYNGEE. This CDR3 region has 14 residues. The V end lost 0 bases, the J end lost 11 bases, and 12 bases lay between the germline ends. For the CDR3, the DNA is TGTGCCAGCAGCGTAGGCGGGGGCAAGACACCCCTCCACTTT. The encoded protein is CASSVGGGKTPLHF.

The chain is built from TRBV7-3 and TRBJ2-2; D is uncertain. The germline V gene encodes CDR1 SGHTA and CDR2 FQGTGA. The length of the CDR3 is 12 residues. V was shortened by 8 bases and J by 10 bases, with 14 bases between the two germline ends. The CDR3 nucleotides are TGTGCCAGCGGGCACGGTTCGGCGGAGCTGTTTTTT. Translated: CASGHGSAELFF. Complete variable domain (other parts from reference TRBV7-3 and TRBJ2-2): GAGVSQTPSNKVTEKGKYVELRCDPISGHTALYWYRQSLGQGPEFLIYFQGTGAADDSGLPNDRFFAVRPEGSVSTLKIQRTERGDSAVYLCASGHGSAELFFGEGSRLTVL.

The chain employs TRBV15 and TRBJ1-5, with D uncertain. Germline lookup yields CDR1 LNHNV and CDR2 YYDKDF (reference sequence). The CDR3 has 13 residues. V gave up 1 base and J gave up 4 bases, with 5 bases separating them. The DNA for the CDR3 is TGTGCCACCAGCAGAGCTCTAAATCAGCCCCAGCATTTT. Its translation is CATSRALNQPQHF. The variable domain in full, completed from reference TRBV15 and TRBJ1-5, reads DAMVIQNPRYQVTQFGKPVTLSCSQTLNHNVMYWYQQKSSQAPKLLFHYYDKDFNNEADTPDNFQSRRPNTSFCFLDIRSPGLGDTAMYLCATSRALNQPQHFGDGTRLSIL.

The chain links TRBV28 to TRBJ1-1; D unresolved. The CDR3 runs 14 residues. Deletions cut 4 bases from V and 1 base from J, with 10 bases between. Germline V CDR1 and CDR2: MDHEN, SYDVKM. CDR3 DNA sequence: TGTGCCAGCAGTTCTCAGAGGTGGAACACTGAAGCTTTCTTT. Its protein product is CASSSQRWNTEAFF.